What follows is one TCR beta chain and its context. Those enrolled in Seattle joined during active infection and were followed longitudinally afterward. The method was immunoSEQ multiplex PCR; TCRdb's version includes in-frame clones alone and lacks a portion of them. Of over 200,000 clones listed, roughly 80% are singletons. The sample is drawn from a study of blood T cell repertoires in COVID-19. Study information: T cells, B-cell-depleted T cells, or PBMCs supplied cDNA or gDNA.

The CDR3 totals 14 residues. Per the germline V gene, CDR1 is LGHDT and CDR2 is YNNKEL (reference sequence). Trimming left V 0 bases short and J 7 bases short, with 10 bases between. The clonotype originates from an elderly woman with COVID-19, enrolled during active disease. V gene TRBV3-1 (or the pseudogene TRBV3-2) combines with J gene TRBJ2-1; D is ambiguous. The sequenced material came from peripheral blood. CDR3 in DNA: TGTGCCAGCAGCCAAGATCCGGGTTCGAATGAGCAGTTCTTC. Encoded protein: CASSQDPGSNEQFF.